Sequencing of this TCR beta chain was carried out in a study of tumor-infiltrating lymphocytes in primary liver carcinoma. Study information: Patients underwent resection of primary liver carcinoma. Study-wide points: Compared with blood, tumor repertoires held significantly more in their top 250 clones.

Worth noting for this clonotype: The antigen is unknown.

From around 0.5 ug of total RNA, TCR beta-specific cDNA was reverse-transcribed using a constant-region primer. Generation of the TCR beta libraries relied on three nested multiplex PCR rounds using slightly modified ARM-PCR. The first two PCR rounds used TRBV1-TRBV30 forward primers with a C-beta reverse primer, about 10 cycles each. TCRdb passed the multiplex PCR reads through MiXCR, listing each CDR3 protein once. The table records 310,000 or so distinct CDR3 sequences, roughly three fifths of them present only once. Unsorted whole blood supplied the blood RNA, and germline DNA was isolated too. The germline V gene has CDR1 SGHRS and CDR2 YFSETQ. Trimming shortened V by 4 bases and J by 6 bases, and 11 bases separated the two germline ends. This CDR3 comprises 13 residues.

This TCR was recovered from a woman in her twenties or thirties with primary liver carcinoma and hepatitis B virus infection. Sequenced input: peripheral blood. The rearrangement links TRBV5-1 to TRBJ2-1; D might be TRBD2 (5 bases). The CDR3 sequence: CASSVDFRNEQFF. CDR3 bases: TGCGCCAGCAGCGTGGACTTTCGCAATGAGCAGTTCTTC.